The present TCR beta chain was sequenced within a study of PD-1 blockade in classical Hodgkin lymphoma. Method: immunoSEQ multiplex PCR; TCRdb's copy keeps in-frame clones and lacks some. The table shows roughly 150,000 clones, with around 84% occurring only once. After autologous stem cell transplantation all patients relapsed, and prior brentuximab vedotin exposure differed between cohorts. Trimming stripped 3 bases from V and 3 bases from J, with 15 bases between. This CDR3 comprises 15 residues. Germline CDR1 LNHDA, CDR2 SQIVND (reference sequence). The sample in question was peripheral blood mononuclear cells (PBMCs), obtained before the second cycle of nivolumab. The TCR sequence derives from a human donor with classical Hodgkin lymphoma. The chain combines TRBV19 with TRBJ2-7, with D perhaps matching TRBD2 (5 bases). The CDR3 loop is CASSIAATTSYEQYF. The CDR3 DNA is TGTGCCAGTAGTATTGCGGCGACTACCAGCTACGAGCAGTACTTC.